This T cell receptor (beta chain) stems from a study of blood T cell repertoires in COVID-19. Turning to the study itself: Sites in the United States, Italy and Spain provided acute and convalescent COVID-19 samples.

Methods used by the authors: Amplified reference gene primers provided the basis for estimating nucleated cell counts. Generated by immunoSEQ multiplex PCR, the TCRdb table keeps only in-frame clones and is missing some. Clonal size and the V and J genes are those of that table, whereas D and trimming came from the DNA. The sample shows 91,000 or so clones, around nine tenths of them seen only once. The germline CDR1 and CDR2 sequences are SGDLS and YYNGEE. CDR3 length: 17 amino acids. V was pared by 5 bases and J by 2 bases, with 13 bases of the junction left unmatched. The chain links TRBV9 to TRBJ1-3; 7 positions agree with TRBD1. This sequence originates from a human donor in a cohort sampled during active COVID-19. Sequencing used peripheral blood. CDR3 nucleotide sequence: TGTGCCAGCAGTAGGGACGGGACAGTCTATCCTGGAAACACCATATATTTT. This codes for CASSRDGTVYPGNTIYF. Full variable domain (rest looked up from reference TRBV9 and TRBJ1-3): DSGVTQTPKHLITATGQRVTLRCSPRSGDLSVYWYQQSLDQGLQFLIQYYNGEERAKGNILERFSAQQFPDLHSELNLSSLELGDSALYFCASSRDGTVYPGNTIYFGEGSWLTVV.